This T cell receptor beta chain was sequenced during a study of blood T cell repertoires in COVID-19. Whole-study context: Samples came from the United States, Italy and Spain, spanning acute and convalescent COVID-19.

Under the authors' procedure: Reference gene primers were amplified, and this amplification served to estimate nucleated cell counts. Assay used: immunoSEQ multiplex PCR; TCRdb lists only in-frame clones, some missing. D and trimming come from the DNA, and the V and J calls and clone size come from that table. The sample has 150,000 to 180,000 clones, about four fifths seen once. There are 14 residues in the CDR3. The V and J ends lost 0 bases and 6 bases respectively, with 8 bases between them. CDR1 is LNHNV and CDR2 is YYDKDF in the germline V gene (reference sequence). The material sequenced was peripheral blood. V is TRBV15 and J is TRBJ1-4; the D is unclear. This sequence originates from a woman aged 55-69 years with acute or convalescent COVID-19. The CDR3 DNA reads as TGTGCCACCAGCAGAGACAGGTGGGATGAAAAACTGTTTTTT. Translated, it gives CATSRDRWDEKLFF.